The 4 T cell receptor beta chains listed next were all sequenced from one sample in a study of blood T cells in healthy people across ages (dated by TCRdb to 2013 to 2016). Library preparation was by 5' RACE. The run used an Illumina HiSeq 2500. The second PCR ran for about 7 to 11 cycles and used a J-beta primer mix along with a sample-barcoded 5' primer. TCRdb ran its own pipeline on the public reads, namely fastp trimming at Q25 and MiXCR clone calling, and kept in-frame beta chains. Every distinct CDR3 protein forms one entry, paired with its most common genes and DNA. Recorded for this sample are about 1 million distinct CDR3 sequences; more than 40% of them occurred a single time. The ten top clones hold 15% to 20% of the sample. Material for sequencing was blood. The receptors were sampled from a woman aged 60-70 years in good health.

The V call is TRBV20-1, the J call TRBJ2-1, with 12 bases fitting TRBD2. The CDR3 consists of 15 residues. Trimming took 5 bases from V and 5 from J; bases not matched to a gene: 7. Germline V gene lookup returns CDR1 DFQATT and CDR2 SNEGSKA (reference sequence). CDR3 sequence: CSALGTSGSNNEQFF. The CDR3 bases are TGCAGTGCTTTGGGGACTAGCGGGTCCAACAATGAGCAGTTCTTC.

This clonotype was counted only a few times. V is TRBV29-1 and J is TRBJ2-2; the D gene is possibly TRBD1 (6 bases). The length of the CDR3 is 11 residues. Trimming took off 5 bases at V and 6 bases at J, with 7 bases between the two ends. Germline CDR1 SQVTM, CDR2 ANQGSEA. The CDR3 DNA reads as TGCAGCGTTACAGGGCCCGGGGAGCTGTTTTTT. Translated, it gives CSVTGPGELFF.

The chain couples TRBV20-1 to TRBJ2-4; no clear D gene. The CDR3 consists of 15 residues. Trimming left V 0 bases short and J 2 bases short, with 11 bases between. CDR1 DFQATT and CDR2 SNEGSKA come from the germline V gene (reference sequence). The CDR3 region is CSARDGPSSKNIQYF. The CDR3 nucleotides are TGCAGTGCTAGAGATGGGCCTTCGTCCAAAAACATTCAGTACTTC.

The rearrangement joins TRBV9 to TRBJ1-1; weak D call: TRBD1 (5 bases). In germline, CDR1 is SGDLS, CDR2 YYNGEE. Deletions cut 4 bases from V and 7 bases from J, with 17 bases between. The CDR3 spans 14 residues. CDR3 amino acids: CASSRDRRDGEAFF. CDR3 in DNA: TGTGCCAGCAGCCGCGATCGGCGGGACGGTGAAGCTTTCTTT.